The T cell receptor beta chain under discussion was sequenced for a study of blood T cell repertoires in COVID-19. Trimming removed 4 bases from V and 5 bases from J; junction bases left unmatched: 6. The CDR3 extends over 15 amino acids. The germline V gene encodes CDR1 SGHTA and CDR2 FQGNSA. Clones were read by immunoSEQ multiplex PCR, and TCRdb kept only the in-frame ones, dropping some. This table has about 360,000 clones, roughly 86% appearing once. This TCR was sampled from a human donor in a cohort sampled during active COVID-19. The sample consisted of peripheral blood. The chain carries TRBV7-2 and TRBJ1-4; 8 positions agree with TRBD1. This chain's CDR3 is CASSSGQGLNEKLFF. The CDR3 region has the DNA TGTGCCAGCAGCTCCGGACAGGGACTAAATGAAAAACTGTTTTTT.